Presented here are 28 T cell receptor beta chains from one specimen sequenced in a study of Ad26.COV2.S vaccination and SARS-CoV-2 variants. Noted treatment: roughly 20 received Ad26.COV2.S at low or high dose, single or two shots; about 5 received placebo; per-sample allocation not given. Day 63 after the first injection of vaccine or placebo was the sampling time. TCRdb's copy holds only in-frame clones and misses some; the assay was immunoSEQ multiplex PCR. This sample has some 420,000 clones, with approximately 90% found just once. Sequenced here: peripheral blood, sampled in a trial of Ad26.COV2.S vaccine versus placebo. The receptor source for this set is a person between 18 and 60 years old who received the Ad26.COV2.S COVID-19 vaccine or a placebo.

The chain links TRBV28 to TRBJ2-1; 7 bases map to TRBD1. The CDR3 sequence is 15 residues long. Unmatched junction bases numbered 6, after V lost 7 bases and J lost 0 bases. Germline V lookup: CDR1 MDHEN, CDR2 SYDVKM. CDR3 residues: CASNSGGYSYNEQFF. The DNA of the CDR3 is TGTGCCAGCAATTCAGGGGGTTACTCCTACAATGAGCAGTTCTTC.

This rearrangement joins TRBV29-1 to TRBJ2-7, with 7 positions matching TRBD1. V lost 2 bases, J lost 1 base, and 5 bases stayed unmatched. From germline, CDR1 is SQVTM and CDR2 ANQGSEA. The CDR3 is made up of 14 amino acids. The chain's CDR3 is CSVEPTGQSYEQYF. CDR3 nucleotide sequence: TGCAGCGTTGAACCAACGGGACAGTCCTACGAGCAGTACTTC.

The chain joins TRBV12-3 or TRBV12-4 to TRBJ1-6; D is uncertain. The length of the CDR3 is 12 residues. V was trimmed by 5 bases and J by 11 bases, leaving 10 bases between them. In DNA form, the CDR3 reads TGTGCCAGCAGTGTTAATCGAACACCCCTCCACTTT. Translating it yields CASSVNRTPLHF.

V gene TRBV4-3 combines with J gene TRBJ2-3; TRBD2 matches 10 bases. Trimming removed 1 base from V and 0 bases from J; junction bases left unmatched: 10. The CDR3 loop spans 19 amino acids. From germline, CDR1 is LGHNA and CDR2 YSLEER. The CDR3 sequence is CASSQVWPSGGSSTDTQYF. DNA for the CDR3: TGCGCCAGCAGCCAAGTATGGCCTAGCGGGGGATCTAGCACAGATACGCAGTATTTT.

This clone was recorded only once. V usage is TRBV11-2 and J usage is TRBJ1-5, with D perhaps TRBD1 (6 bases). V was shortened by 6 bases and J by 15 bases, with 21 bases between the two germline ends. CDR3 size: 13 residues. CDR1 SGHAT and CDR2 FQNNGV come from the germline V gene. CDR3 bases: TGTGCCAGCAGTCGGACGAGTTGGGGGCCCTGGCATTTT. This codes for CASSRTSWGPWHF.

This chain joins TRBV7-9 and TRBJ1-1; a weak D match, TRBD1 (5 bases). Trimming took off 4 bases at V and 7 bases at J, with 22 bases between the two ends. The CDR3 runs 16 residues. Per the germline V gene, CDR1 is SEHNR and CDR2 is FQNEAQ (reference sequence). The CDR3 loop is CASSSGAGLFRIEAFF. DNA of the CDR3: TGTGCCAGCAGCTCCGGGGCAGGGTTATTCCGGATTGAAGCTTTCTTT.

J is TRBJ2-2 and V is TRBV19; the match to TRBD1 covers 7 bases. Germline lookup yields CDR1 LNHDA and CDR2 SQIVND (reference sequence). V gave up 4 bases and J gave up 8 bases; unmatched junction bases: 10. This CDR3 contains 15 residues. CDR3 bases: TGTGCCAGTAGTAGTCGACAGGGCCCTAAAGGGGAGCTGTTTTTT. Residues: CASSSRQGPKGELFF. Filled out from reference TRBV19 and TRBJ2-2, the complete variable domain reads DGGITQSPKYLFRKEGQNVTLSCEQNLNHDAMYWYRQDPGQGLRLIYYSQIVNDFQKGDIAEGYSVSREKKESFPLTVTSAQKNPTAFYLCASSSRQGPKGELFFGEGSRLTVL.

The rearrangement uses TRBV5-6 and TRBJ1-5, with D maybe TRBD1 (5 bases). Between the trimmed V and J ends, which lost 2 bases and 4 bases, there was a span of 10 bases. This CDR3 spans 14 amino acids. Germline CDR1 and CDR2: SGHDT and YYEEEE. The CDR3 here is CASSFWGGNQPQHF. DNA of the CDR3: TGTGCCAGCAGCTTTTGGGGGGGGAATCAGCCCCAGCATTTT.

This sequence joins TRBV4-3 and TRBJ2-7; no reliable D call. V lost 0 bases, J lost 3 bases, and 12 bases lay in between. This CDR3 spans 15 amino acids. Germline V gene data show CDR1 as LGHNA and CDR2 as YSLEER. The CDR3 coding sequence is TGCGCCAGCAGCCAAGATTGGCAGTGGCACTACGAGCAGTACTTC. Amino acid sequence: CASSQDWQWHYEQYF.

The sample holds many counts of this clone. The V gene is TRBV7-8, the J gene TRBJ2-7; D not certain. Germline V gene lookup returns CDR1 SGHVS and CDR2 FQNEAQ. There are 13 residues in the CDR3. V lost 1 base and J 3 bases, leaving 7 bases between the germline ends. The CDR3 DNA sequence: TGTGCCAGCAGCTTAGGCCCTGACTACGAGCAGTACTTC. Translated, it gives CASSLGPDYEQYF.

This chain connects TRBV6-2 or TRBV6-3 to TRBJ1-1; the D gene is possibly TRBD1 (5 bases). This CDR3 is built from 15 residues. CDR1 is MNHEY, CDR2 SVGEGT, per germline. V shed 2 bases and J shed 1 base, with 11 bases lying between them. The CDR3 coding sequence is TGTGCCAGCAGTTACGGGACTAGGGGGAACACTGAAGCTTTCTTT. It specifies CASSYGTRGNTEAFF.

Notes on this clone: At one boundary the junction diverges from the germline segment, which might be a read error. This chain connects TRBV12-3 or TRBV12-4 to TRBJ1-2; possible D gene TRBD1, 5 bases. CDR3 length: 12 amino acids. The CDR3 DNA follows: TGTGCCAGCAGTAGACAGAACTATGGCTACATCTTC. It translates to CASSRQNYGYIF.

The rearrangement uses TRBV6-5 and TRBJ1-6; D is uncertain. Per germline, CDR1 MNHEY and CDR2 SVGAGI. The length of the CDR3 is 15 residues. Deletions cut 2 bases from V and 4 bases from J, with 9 bases between. CDR3 amino acids: CASSYVEGYNSPLHF. DNA of the CDR3: TGTGCCAGCAGTTACGTTGAGGGATATAATTCACCCCTCCACTTT.

This sequence joins TRBV6-2 or TRBV6-3 and TRBJ1-1; TRBD1 matches 10 bases. CDR3 length equals 14 residues. Germline trimming cut 4 bases from V and 5 bases from J; bases unmatched to any gene: 4. CDR1 MNHEY and CDR2 SVGEGT come from the germline V gene. CDR3 coding DNA: TGTGCCAGCAGTTCCGGGACAGGGGAAACTGAAGCTTTCTTT. It encodes CASSSGTGETEAFF.

V is TRBV14 and J is TRBJ2-5; D is unclear. Trimming removed 0 bases at V and 1 base at J, with 9 bases between. Per germline, CDR1 SGHDN and CDR2 FVKESK. This CDR3 spans 15 amino acids. As DNA, the CDR3 is TGTGCCAGCAGCCAAGAATTTCTGGGCCAAGAGACCCAGTACTTC. Amino acids: CASSQEFLGQETQYF.

This chain links TRBV2 with TRBJ2-7; 10 bases agree with TRBD1. CDR1 is SNHLY and CDR2 is FYNNEI in the germline V gene. Trimming at V came to 8 bases and at J to 3 bases, leaving 4 bases not matched to a gene. CDR3 size: 13 residues. The CDR3 DNA reads as TGTGCCAGCGGAGGGGACAGGGGCTACGAGCAGTACTTC. Amino acid sequence: CASGGDRGYEQYF.

The CDR3 DNA follows: TGTGCCAGCTCACCTCGGACTAGCGGGGGGTTCTATGAGCAGTTCTTC. It encodes CASSPRTSGGFYEQFF. The V and J genes are TRBV18 and TRBJ2-1, with 14 bases identical to TRBD2. Germline CDR1 KGHSH, CDR2 LQKENI. The V gene end was trimmed by 3 bases and the J gene end by 8 bases; junction bases not matched to a gene: 6. The CDR3 is 16 residues long.

The chain has TRBV15 and TRBJ2-3, with a possible D match to TRBD2 (5 bases). V lost 0 bases, J lost 3 bases, and 10 bases lay in between. The CDR3 runs to 15 residues. Germline values: CDR1 LNHNV, CDR2 YYDKDF (reference sequence). The CDR3 loop reads CATSRDRRKTDTQYF. As DNA, the CDR3 is TGTGCCACCAGCAGAGATCGGAGGAAAACAGATACGCAGTATTTT.

This clone was detected once. This chain connects TRBV3-1 (or the pseudogene TRBV3-2) to TRBJ1-2, with D uncertain. V lost 2 bases and J 4 bases, leaving 11 bases between the germline ends. The CDR3 consists of 14 residues. Germline CDR1 is LGHDT and CDR2 is YNNKEL (reference sequence). The CDR3 bases are TGTGCCAGCAGCCAACCGACCGCCGTCTATGGCTACACCTTC. Translated: CASSQPTAVYGYTF.

The chain employs TRBV7-3 and TRBJ2-5; tentatively, D is TRBD2 (6 bases). V dropped 5 bases and J dropped 7 bases, with 20 bases sitting between them. The length of the CDR3 is 15 residues. Germline CDR1 SGHTA, CDR2 FQGTGA. The CDR3, as DNA: TGTGCCAGCAGCGTGGGACTTGGGGAATTTTCGACCCAGTACTTC. It is translated as CASSVGLGEFSTQYF. Supplemented by reference TRBV7-3 and TRBJ2-5, the full variable domain reads GAGVSQTPSNKVTEKGKYVELRCDPISGHTALYWYRQSLGQGPEFLIYFQGTGAADDSGLPNDRFFAVRPEGSVSTLKIQRTERGDSAVYLCASSVGLGEFSTQYFGPGTRLLVL.

The gene calls are TRBV6-5 and TRBJ2-7, with D tentatively TRBD1 or TRBD2 (7 bases each). The length of the CDR3 is 15 residues. V lost 6 bases to trimming and J lost 2 bases, with 17 bases between them. Germline-derived CDR1 and CDR2 are MNHEY and SVGAGI. The CDR3 DNA reads TGTGCCAGCAGAGTCGGGGAGGGGGCCACCTACGAGCAGTACTTC. It codes for CASRVGEGATYEQYF.

This chain joins TRBV4-1 and TRBJ1-5, with TRBD1 identical over 7 bases. The CDR3 has 15 amino acids. With 1 base clipped from V and 2 bases from J, the junction kept 2 bases outside the gene matches. In germline, CDR1 is MGHRA, CDR2 YSYEKL. The CDR3 reads CASSQAQGRNQPQHF. CDR3 coding DNA: TGCGCCAGCAGCCAAGCACAGGGGCGCAATCAGCCCCAGCATTTT.

Details on this clone: The same CDR3 arises from other DNA sequences in this sample as well. V is TRBV28 and J is TRBJ1-5; 10 bases line up with TRBD1. Germline CDR1 is MDHEN and CDR2 is SYDVKM. With V trimmed by 3 bases and J by 1 base, 3 bases remained unmatched. The CDR3 consists of 16 residues. The CDR3 region is CASSLRQGASNQPQHF. CDR3 DNA sequence: TGTGCCAGCAGTTTGAGACAGGGGGCCAGCAATCAGCCCCAGCATTTT.

J is TRBJ2-7 and V is TRBV4-3; TRBD2 might be the D (6 bases). The CDR3 is made up of 16 amino acids. CDR1 LGHNA and CDR2 YSLEER come from the germline V gene. V was clipped by 3 bases and J by 3 bases, with 18 bases between them. This chain's CDR3 is CASSQPQMGTFYEQYF. CDR3 DNA sequence: TGCGCCAGCAGCCAGCCCCAGATGGGGACTTTCTACGAGCAGTACTTC.

In its sample, this clone was seen once. The V gene is TRBV9, the J gene TRBJ2-1, with 7 bases lining up with TRBD1. The CDR3 sequence is 17 residues long. Trimming removed 4 bases from V and 0 bases from J; junction bases left unmatched: 10. The germline V gene has CDR1 SGDLS and CDR2 YYNGEE. CDR3 region: CASSLRQGPLSYNEQFF. In DNA form, the CDR3 reads TGTGCCAGCAGCCTACGACAGGGCCCCCTCTCCTACAATGAGCAGTTCTTC.

This chain connects TRBV4-1 to TRBJ1-1; 9 positions agree with TRBD1. V gave up 5 bases and J gave up 0 bases; unmatched junction bases: 4. Germline V CDR1 and CDR2: MGHRA, YSYEKL. CDR3 length: 15 amino acids. The CDR3 nucleotides read TGCGCCAGCAGCAATAGGACAGGGGTGAACACTGAAGCTTTCTTT. Its translation: CASSNRTGVNTEAFF.

The chain links TRBV6-5 to TRBJ1-1, with TRBD1 as a possible D gene (5 bases). This CDR3 contains 14 residues. Germline V gene data show CDR1 as MNHEY and CDR2 as SVGAGI. The germline V and J ends were trimmed by 2 bases and 1 base, with 8 bases remaining between them. The CDR3 nucleotides are TGTGCCAGCAGTTACCAGACAGAGAACACTGAAGCTTTCTTT. Protein sequence: CASSYQTENTEAFF.

V and J are TRBV18 and TRBJ2-5; TRBD2 is a possible D gene (6 bases). Trimming removed 1 base at V and 1 base at J, with 13 bases between. Looked up from germline, CDR1 is KGHSH and CDR2 is LQKENI. The CDR3 spans 16 residues. The CDR3 bases are TGTGCCAGCTCACCACGACACGGGGGACCCCAAGAGACCCAGTACTTC. It is translated as CASSPRHGGPQETQYF. Using reference TRBV18 and TRBJ2-5 for the parts outside the CDR3, the full variable domain is NAGVMQNPRHLVRRRGQEARLRCSPMKGHSHVYWYRQLPEEGLKFMVYLQKENIIDESGMPKERFSAEFPKEGPSILRIQQVVRGDSAAYFCASSPRHGGPQETQYFGPGTRLLVL.